A single sample gave rise to the 27 T cell receptor beta chains below, sequenced in a study of blood T cell repertoires in COVID-19. This table comes from immunoSEQ multiplex PCR, and its TCRdb copy is limited to in-frame clones, with some not included. The data show some 150,000 clones, with approximately 80% seen just once and more than 5.5% held by the top ten. Sequencing was performed on peripheral blood. The receptors here all came from a woman aged 50 to 60 in a cohort sampled during active or convalescent COVID-19.

The chain has TRBV2 and TRBJ2-1; a weak D match, TRBD2 (5 bases). V was trimmed by 7 bases and J by 6 bases, leaving 13 bases between them. The CDR3 extends over 13 amino acids. The germline V gene has CDR1 SNHLY and CDR2 FYNNEI. The CDR3 bases are TGTGCCAGCATGCCAAGGCGGGTCAATGAGCAGTTCTTC. As protein: CASMPRRVNEQFF.

The chain has TRBV11-2 and TRBJ2-5; 7 bases are a match to TRBD1. V lost 5 bases, J lost 1 base, and 4 bases stayed unmatched. The CDR3 extends over 14 amino acids. Germline V gene data show CDR1 as SGHAT and CDR2 as FQNNGV. CDR3 loop: CASSAQGPQETQYF. The CDR3, as DNA: TGTGCCAGCAGCGCACAGGGGCCCCAAGAGACCCAGTACTTC.

The J gene is TRBJ2-1, the V gene TRBV5-1, with 7 bases aligning to TRBD1. Trimming at V came to 6 bases and at J to 6 bases, leaving 3 bases not matched to a gene. The germline V gene encodes CDR1 SGHRS and CDR2 YFSETQ. The CDR3 length is 12 residues. In DNA form, the CDR3 reads TGCGCCAGCAACCGACAGGGCAATGAGCAGTTCTTC. Its translation is CASNRQGNEQFF.

The chain joins TRBV6-5 to TRBJ2-7; 7 nucleotides line up with TRBD1. The germline CDR1 and CDR2 sequences are MNHEY and SVGAGI. CDR3 length: 14 residues. J gave up 1 base and V 5 bases, and 5 bases lay outside the gene matches. For the CDR3, the DNA is TGTGCCAGCAGTCGGACAGGTAGTTCCTACGAGCAGTACTTC. Amino acids: CASSRTGSSYEQYF.

The chain carries TRBV2 and TRBJ2-7, with TRBD2 matching 9 bases. The V and J ends lost 1 base and 2 bases, in that order; junction bases with no gene match: 0. The germline V gene has CDR1 SNHLY and CDR2 FYNNEI. This CDR3 has 14 amino acids. The DNA for the CDR3 is TGTGCCAGCAGTGAAGAGCGGGGGGCCTACGAGCAGTACTTC. This codes for CASSEERGAYEQYF.

This clone was counted between two and nine times. The genes are TRBV19 and TRBJ1-2; D is uncertain. CDR3 length: 14 residues. With 1 base removed from V and 2 bases from J, the gap between germline ends came to 8 bases. From germline, CDR1 is LNHDA and CDR2 SQIVND (reference sequence). The DNA for the CDR3 is TGTGCCAGTAGTATAGGGGCGAAAAACTATGGCTACACCTTC. Encoded protein: CASSIGAKNYGYTF.

This chain joins TRBV10-1 and TRBJ1-5; D not certain. CDR3 size: 14 residues. Germline CDR1 reads WNHNN; CDR2 reads SYGVQD (reference sequence). V gave up 5 bases and J gave up 0 bases, with 8 bases separating them. DNA for the CDR3: TGCGCCAGCAGTCACGTAGATAGCAATCAGCCCCAGCATTTT. This translates into CASSHVDSNQPQHF.

This clone was observed a handful of times. V is TRBV6-4 and J is TRBJ1-5; D perhaps matches TRBD1 (6 bases). V lost 4 bases to trimming and J lost 7 bases, with 11 bases between them. The CDR3 extends over 13 amino acids. Germline CDR1 reads MRHNA; CDR2 reads SNTAGT. This CDR3 reads CASSGQVGQPQHF. Written as DNA, the CDR3 is TGTGCCAGCAGTGGACAGGTGGGCCAGCCCCAGCATTTT.

V and J are TRBV2 and TRBJ2-1, with TRBD2 matching 9 bases. The length of the CDR3 is 13 residues. CDR1 is SNHLY, CDR2 FYNNEI, per germline. With V trimmed by 7 bases and J by 15 bases, 13 bases remained unmatched. The CDR3 reads CASIGERGASTFF. The CDR3 DNA is TGTGCCAGCATCGGGGAGCGGGGGGCCTCAACGTTCTTC.

The chain carries TRBV5-1 and TRBJ2-7, with 7 bases aligning to TRBD1. This CDR3 contains 12 residues. Germline V gene lookup returns CDR1 SGHRS and CDR2 YFSETQ. The trim removed 3 bases at V and 5 bases at J, leaving 2 bases unmatched. CDR3 bases: TGCGCCAGCAGCTCTCAGGGGGACGAGCAGTACTTC. Protein: CASSSQGDEQYF.

This chain connects TRBV16 to TRBJ1-4; a weak D match, TRBD1 (6 bases). The V and J ends lost 5 bases and 4 bases respectively, with 14 bases between them. CDR3 length: 15 residues. Looked up from germline, CDR1 is KGHSY and CDR2 is FQNENV. This CDR3 reads CASSFARGNNEKLFF. The CDR3 bases are TGTGCCAGCAGCTTCGCCAGGGGAAATAATGAAAAACTGTTTTTT.

The V gene is TRBV5-4, the J gene TRBJ2-7, with 10 positions matching TRBD1. The length of the CDR3 is 15 residues. The germline V gene has CDR1 SGHNT and CDR2 YYREEE (reference sequence). The junction had 4 bases not matched to a gene; V was cut back by 4 bases and J by 0 bases. CDR3 loop: CASSDRDRGSYEQYF. The CDR3 nucleotides are TGTGCCAGCAGCGACCGGGACAGGGGCTCCTACGAGCAGTACTTC.

The V gene is TRBV7-8, the J gene TRBJ1-1, with a possible D match to TRBD1 (6 bases). Trimming cost V 10 bases and J 2 bases, with 14 bases left between them. The CDR3 is made up of 13 amino acids. The germline gives CDR1 SGHVS, CDR2 FQNEAQ. The CDR3 coding sequence is TGTGCCACAAGAAAGGACAGTAACACTGAAGCTTTCTTT. Translating gives CATRKDSNTEAFF.

The rearrangement uses TRBV19 and TRBJ1-6; D is uncertain. Trimming took off 7 bases at V and 4 bases at J, with 8 bases between the two ends. Looked up from germline, CDR1 is LNHDA and CDR2 is SQIVND (reference sequence). The CDR3 loop spans 13 amino acids. The CDR3 DNA reads TGTGCCAGTATGGAGGCATATAATTCACCCCTCCACTTT. Protein product: CASMEAYNSPLHF.

This clone occurred once. This chain connects TRBV3-1 (or the pseudogene TRBV3-2) to TRBJ2-7; TRBD2 matches at 11 bases. The germline gives CDR1 LGHDT, CDR2 YNNKEL (reference sequence). The CDR3 spans 16 residues. V lost 1 base and J lost 1; bases outside the gene matches: 3. CDR3 protein: CASSQALAGGSYEQYF. Written as DNA, the CDR3 is TGTGCCAGCAGCCAAGCGTTAGCGGGGGGGTCCTACGAGCAGTACTTC.

The rearrangement joins TRBV5-1 to TRBJ2-6; 8 bases match TRBD1. The V segment lost 2 bases and the J segment 0 bases; nucleotides outside the gene matches: 7. This CDR3 spans 18 amino acids. CDR1 is SGHRS, CDR2 YFSETQ, per germline. CDR3 sequence reads: CASSFSAGGSSGANVLTF. The CDR3 coding sequence is TGCGCCAGCAGCTTTTCGGCAGGGGGCTCCTCTGGGGCCAACGTCCTGACTTTC.

This clone was picked up many times. The V and J genes are TRBV6-6 and TRBJ2-5; TRBD2 agrees at 8 bases. The ends lost 5 bases at V and 2 bases at J; junction bases unmatched: 7. The CDR3 consists of 15 residues. Germline V gene sequence: CDR1 MNHNY, CDR2 SVGAGI (reference sequence). The CDR3 region is CASSRFGGGQETQYF. CDR3 nucleotide sequence: TGTGCCAGCAGTCGGTTCGGGGGGGGTCAAGAGACCCAGTACTTC.

This clone was seen once. The V gene is TRBV2, the J gene TRBJ2-1, with D possibly being TRBD1 (5 bases). The CDR3 has 15 residues. V lost 9 bases and J 4 bases, leaving 19 bases between the germline ends. Germline V gene data show CDR1 as SNHLY and CDR2 as FYNNEI. The CDR3 sequence: CASALQELPYNEQFF. Here the CDR3 DNA reads TGTGCCAGTGCTTTACAGGAGCTACCTTACAATGAGCAGTTCTTC.

This chain connects TRBV19 to TRBJ1-3; 7 bases map to TRBD1. V lost 4 bases and J lost 0; bases outside the gene matches: 6. Germline assignment: CDR1 LNHDA and CDR2 SQIVND (reference sequence). This CDR3 comprises 16 residues. The CDR3 region has the DNA TGTGCCAGTAGTACCGGACAGGCCTTCTCTGGAAACACCATATATTTT. Protein: CASSTGQAFSGNTIYF.

The genes are TRBV5-4 and TRBJ2-5, with 7 bases lining up with TRBD1. The CDR3 is made up of 13 amino acids. Germline V CDR1 and CDR2: SGHNT, YYREEE (reference sequence). Trimming cost V 0 bases and J 7 bases; bases outside gene matches: 3. This chain's CDR3 is CASSLAQGRTQYF. Written as DNA, the CDR3 is TGTGCCAGCAGCTTGGCACAGGGGAGGACCCAGTACTTC. The full variable domain, rest sourced from reference TRBV5-4 and TRBJ2-5, is ETGVTQSPTHLIKTRGQQVTLRCSSQSGHNTVSWYQQALGQGPQFIFQYYREEENGRGNFPPRFSGLQFPNYSSELNVNALELDDSALYLCASSLAQGRTQYFGPGTRLLVL.

The CDR3 DNA reads as TGTGCCAGCCCGAGGGATCTCCAAGAGACCCAGTACTTC. Translated, it gives CASPRDLQETQYF. The V and J genes are TRBV2 and TRBJ2-5, with D tentatively TRBD2 (5 bases). V shed 8 bases and J shed 1 base, with 11 bases lying between them. The CDR3 is made up of 13 amino acids. Germline V gives CDR1 SNHLY, CDR2 FYNNEI.

The chain combines TRBV27 with TRBJ2-3; 12 positions agree with TRBD2. Unmatched junction bases numbered 7, after V lost 5 bases and J lost 1 base. This CDR3 comprises 17 residues. The germline CDR1 and CDR2 sequences are MNHEY and SMNVEV (reference sequence). CDR3 loop: CASSPRWTSGGTDTQYF. The CDR3 nucleotides read TGTGCCAGCAGTCCGCGCTGGACTAGCGGGGGCACAGATACGCAGTATTTT.

J is TRBJ2-5 and V is TRBV19; D is unresolved. Germline values: CDR1 LNHDA, CDR2 SQIVND (reference sequence). This CDR3 has 13 amino acids. V lost 4 bases and J 5 bases, leaving 11 bases between the germline ends. CDR3 nucleotides: TGTGCCAGTAGTACCTCCAGTTTGGAGACCCAGTACTTC. Translation: CASSTSSLETQYF.

V usage is TRBV7-2 and J usage is TRBJ1-1, with D perhaps TRBD1 (6 bases). Per the germline V gene, CDR1 is SGHTA and CDR2 is FQGNSA. Trimming took off 4 bases at V and 3 bases at J, with 9 bases between the two ends. The length of the CDR3 is 13 residues. For the CDR3, the DNA is TGTGCCAGCAGCTCGCAGGGGTACACTGAAGCTTTCTTT. Translated, it gives CASSSQGYTEAFF. The full variable domain, rest sourced from reference TRBV7-2 and TRBJ1-1, is GAGVSQSPSNKVTEKGKDVELRCDPISGHTALYWYRQSLGQGLEFLIYFQGNSAPDKSGLPSDRFSAERTGGSVSTLTIQRTQQEDSAVYLCASSSQGYTEAFFGQGTRLTVV.

This chain links TRBV6-5 with TRBJ1-6; D remains ambiguous. The CDR3 loop spans 15 amino acids. Trimming took 0 bases from V and 9 from J, leaving 12 bases between them. Germline V gene sequence: CDR1 MNHEY, CDR2 SVGAGI. CDR3 DNA: TGTGCCAGCAGTTACTCGTCGTCACGGGGTTCACCCCTCCACTTT. It translates to CASSYSSSRGSPLHF.

V gene TRBV7-9 combines with J gene TRBJ2-5, with 10 bases lining up with TRBD2. V lost 3 bases and J lost 5; bases outside the gene matches: 9. CDR3 length: 16 residues. From germline, CDR1 is SEHNR and CDR2 FQNEAQ (reference sequence). The CDR3: CASSFSGGPRAETQYF. The CDR3 DNA reads TGTGCCAGCAGCTTTAGCGGGGGGCCCCGGGCCGAGACCCAGTACTTC.

This clone occurred a few times. This chain uses TRBV20-1 with TRBJ1-2; weak D call: TRBD1 (5 bases). Germline assignment: CDR1 DFQATT and CDR2 SNEGSKA (reference sequence). The CDR3 covers 11 residues. This chain's CDR3 is CGLGGDYGYTF. The CDR3 DNA is TGCGGTCTCGGGGGGGACTATGGCTACACCTTC.